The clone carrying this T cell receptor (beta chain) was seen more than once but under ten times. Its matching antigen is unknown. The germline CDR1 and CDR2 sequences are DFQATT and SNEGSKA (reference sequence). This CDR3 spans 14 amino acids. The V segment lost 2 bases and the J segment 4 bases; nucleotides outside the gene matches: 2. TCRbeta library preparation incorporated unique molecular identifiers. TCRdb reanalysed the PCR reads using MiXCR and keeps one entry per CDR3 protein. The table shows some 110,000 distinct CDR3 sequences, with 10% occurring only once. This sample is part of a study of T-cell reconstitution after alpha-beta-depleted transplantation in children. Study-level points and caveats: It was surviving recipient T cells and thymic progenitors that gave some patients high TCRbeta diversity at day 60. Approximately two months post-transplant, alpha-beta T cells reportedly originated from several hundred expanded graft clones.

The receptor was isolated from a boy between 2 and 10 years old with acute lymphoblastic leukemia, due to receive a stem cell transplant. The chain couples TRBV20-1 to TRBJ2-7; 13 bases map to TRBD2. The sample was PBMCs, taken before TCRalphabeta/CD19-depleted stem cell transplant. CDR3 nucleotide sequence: TGCAGTGCTAGACCGACTAGCGGGAGGTACGAGCAGTACTTC. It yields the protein CSARPTSGRYEQYF.